Sequencing of this T cell receptor (beta chain) was carried out in a study of tumor-infiltrating lymphocytes in primary liver carcinoma. Regarding the study as a whole: Tumor-adjacent and tumor-blood pairs shared less of their repertoires than tumor region pairs shared. Researchers report that only about 7-25% of top clones turned up in all five tumor regions.

This clonotype has a count of ten or more. Its antigen is still unknown. Co-extracted RNA and DNA came from approximately 20-30 mg of unsorted bulk tissue. Patients underwent surgical resection for primary liver carcinoma. The authors sampled five separate regions per tumor. A primer in the constant region served to generate TCR beta cDNA from approximately 500 ng of total RNA. Construction of TCR beta libraries relied on three successive nested multiplex PCR rounds employing slightly modified ARM-PCR. Primers for the first two PCR rounds were TRBV1-TRBV30 forward primers and a C-beta reverse primer (around 10 cycles per round). TCRdb passed the multiplex PCR reads through MiXCR, listing each CDR3 protein once. The table has some 190,000 distinct CDR3 sequences, 85% seen once. The CDR3 runs 14 residues. Germline CDR1 MNHEY, CDR2 SVGEGT. Trimming took 2 bases from V and 4 from J, leaving 9 bases between them.

Sequencing was carried out using tumor tissue from primary liver carcinoma. The receptor comes from a man between 40 and 49 years old with primary liver carcinoma and hepatitis B virus infection. The rearrangement uses TRBV6-2 or TRBV6-3 and TRBJ2-1; D is perhaps TRBD2 (5 bases). The CDR3 DNA reads TGTGCCAGCAGTTACGGTCGGGATTACAATGAGCAGTTCTTC. This codes for CASSYGRDYNEQFF.